Following are 9 T cell receptor beta chains from one sample sequenced in a study of T cells in Graves' hyperthyroidism and ophthalmopathy. RNA transcripts served as the template for amplifying TCR beta CDR3 regions. During a first-round RT-PCR of the TCR CDR3, the HTBI primer set was used. In TCRdb, the multiplex PCR reads were re-called with MiXCR into one record per CDR3 protein. This table has around 300,000 distinct CDR3 sequences, 13% appearing once. Sequencing was done on a sample of blood. The receptors come from a woman under 40 with Graves' hyperthyroidism that later progressed to Graves' ophthalmopathy.

This clonotype has at least ten counts. The V and J genes are TRBV5-4 and TRBJ1-5; a possible D gene is TRBD1 (5 bases). Germline values: CDR1 SGHNT, CDR2 YYREEE (reference sequence). Trimming pared 0 bases from V and 4 bases from J, leaving 11 bases between. This CDR3 has 15 amino acids. CDR3 in DNA: TGTGCCAGCAGCTTGGGGTCAGGGTCTAATCAGCCCCAGCATTTT. Its protein is CASSLGSGSNQPQHF.

The chain uses TRBV6-1 and TRBJ1-5, with 10 bases matching TRBD1. CDR1 MNHNS and CDR2 SASEGT come from the germline V gene. CDR3 length equals 16 residues. J was trimmed by 6 bases and V by 6 bases; bases with no gene match: 11. The CDR3 loop is CASSTRPGTGAQPQHF. CDR3 coding DNA: TGTGCCAGCAGCACGAGACCCGGGACAGGGGCTCAGCCCCAGCATTTT.

This clonotype was found a few times. The V call is TRBV4-3, the J call TRBJ1-2; a possible D gene is TRBD1 (5 bases). This CDR3 has 16 amino acids. Trimming cost V 0 bases and J 12 bases, with 23 bases left between them. CDR1 is LGHNA, CDR2 YSLEER, per germline. Here the CDR3 DNA reads TGCGCCAGCAGCCAAGATTTGGGACCAAGGGGATGGGTCGACACCTTC. This sequence encodes CASSQDLGPRGWVDTF.

This clonotype appeared a few times. The gene calls are TRBV4-3 and TRBJ2-3, with D hard to call. The CDR3 sequence is 17 residues long. V lost 2 bases and J lost 2, with 17 bases in between. Germline V CDR1 and CDR2: LGHNA, YSLEER. In DNA, the CDR3 is TGCGCCAGCAGCCAAATATCTGCCTCTCCTTCCACAGATACGCAGTATTTT. Its translation is CASSQISASPSTDTQYF.

This clonotype was counted ten times or more. The chain couples TRBV13 to TRBJ1-1; the D is unclear. Germline V gene data show CDR1 as PRHDT and CDR2 as FYEKMQ (reference sequence). This CDR3 is 14 amino acids long. V lost 0 bases to trimming and J lost 5 bases, with 10 bases between them. The CDR3 spells CASSLGDMGTEAFF. The CDR3 bases are TGTGCCAGCAGCTTAGGTGATATGGGGACTGAAGCTTTCTTT.

The chain employs TRBV19 and TRBJ1-3, with unresolved D. Germline CDR1 reads LNHDA; CDR2 reads SQIVND (reference sequence). Trimming removed 2 bases from V and 5 bases from J, with 4 bases in between. The CDR3 length is 12 residues. CDR3 loop: CASSIRRNTIYF. CDR3 coding DNA: TGTGCCAGTAGTATAAGACGAAACACCATATATTTT.

This clonotype appeared many times. The chain employs TRBV28 and TRBJ2-5; D possibly uses TRBD1 or TRBD2 (6 bases each). This CDR3 contains 15 residues. The germline V and J ends were trimmed by 2 bases and 4 bases, with 14 bases remaining between them. The germline V gene encodes CDR1 MDHEN and CDR2 SYDVKM. This CDR3 reads CASSLRWTAGETQYF. In nucleotides, the CDR3 is TGTGCCAGCAGTTTACGGTGGACAGCGGGAGAGACCCAGTACTTC.

Many counts were recorded for this clonotype. The chain combines TRBV2 with TRBJ2-1, with 9 bases fitting TRBD2. The length of the CDR3 is 13 residues. The junction had 2 bases not matched to a gene; V was cut back by 8 bases and J by 3 bases. In germline, CDR1 is SNHLY, CDR2 FYNNEI. CDR3 loop: CASFSGGYNEQFF. CDR3 in DNA: TGTGCCAGCTTTAGCGGGGGCTACAATGAGCAGTTCTTC.

The chain combines TRBV25-1 with TRBJ1-5; D remains unclear. CDR3 length: 14 amino acids. Germline values: CDR1 MGHDK, CDR2 SYGVNS. V lost 4 bases and J lost 1, with 8 bases in between. The chain's CDR3 is CASSGGQSNQPQHF. CDR3 nucleotides: TGTGCCAGCAGTGGCGGGCAAAGCAATCAGCCCCAGCATTTT.